This paragraph covers one T cell receptor (beta chain) sequence. Its specificity is unknown. Libraries were made from TCR beta cDNA, and they carried unique molecular identifiers. Each CDR3 protein gets one entry after TCRdb re-called the PCR reads with MiXCR. The sample has hundreds of thousands of distinct CDR3 sequences; around 60% are singletons. This specimen comes from a study of post-analysis software for immune sequencing data. Study-level points and caveats: People with multiple sclerosis had a significantly lower normalized Chao1 diversity than controls did. A few TRBV segments (TRBV5-6, TRBV5-1 and TRBV20-1 among them) occurred more frequently in patients than in controls.

The CDR3 contains 18 residues. Germline CDR1 reads MDHEN; CDR2 reads SYDVKM. V lost 2 bases, J lost 6 bases, and 23 bases lay in between. This sequence originates from a girl aged 2-10 years with multiple sclerosis. The rearrangement links TRBV28 to TRBJ2-1, with D possibly matching TRBD1 (5 bases). Sequencing was carried out using blood. For the CDR3, the DNA is TGTGCCAGCAGTTTAATCGGGCAGGGTGTTCGTGTATCCAATGAGCAGTTCTTC. Translating it yields CASSLIGQGVRVSNEQFF.